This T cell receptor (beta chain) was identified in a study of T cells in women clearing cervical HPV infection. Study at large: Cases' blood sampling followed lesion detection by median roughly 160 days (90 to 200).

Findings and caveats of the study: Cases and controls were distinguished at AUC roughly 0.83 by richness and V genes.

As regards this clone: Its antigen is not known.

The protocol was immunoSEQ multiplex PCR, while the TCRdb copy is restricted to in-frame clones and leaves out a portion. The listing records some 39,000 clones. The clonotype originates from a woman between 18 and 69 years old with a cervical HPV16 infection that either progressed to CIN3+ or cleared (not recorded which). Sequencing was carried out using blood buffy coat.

This CDR3 reads CASSTTAGGYQETQYF. The sequenced part of the CDR3 DNA is TGTGCCAGTAGTACTACAGCGGGAGGGTACCAAGAGACG. The rearrangement joins TRBV19 to TRBJ2-3; 10 bases align to TRBD2. The CDR3 extends 3 residues past the end of the read, so its final part is completed from the germline J gene. Germline loops: CDR1 LNHDA, CDR2 SQIVND (reference sequence). This CDR3 has 16 amino acids.